This TCR beta chain was documented in a study of CD8 T cells in Susac syndrome. Points from the study as a whole: The number of Susac-specific public clones found was approximately 17 in total CD8+ repertoires and about five in CD8+ TEMRA repertoires.

The CDR3 loop spans 14 amino acids. The trim removed 7 bases at V and 6 bases at J, leaving 7 bases unmatched. Germline values: CDR1 PRHDT, CDR2 FYEKMQ (reference sequence). Reverse transcription of roughly 0.5 to 1 ug RNA used random hexamers. MiXCR was run by TCRdb on the immunoSEQ multiplex PCR reads, yielding one entry per CDR3 protein. The sample holds roughly 190,000 distinct CDR3 sequences, just under 95% seen once. A word on this clonotype: Its antigen is still unknown.

V is TRBV13 and J is TRBJ1-5, with 9 bases aligning to TRBD1. The clonotype comes from a human donor with Susac syndrome. The sequenced material came from CD8+ T cells from PBMCs. The CDR3 region has the DNA TGTGCCAGCAAAAAACAGGGGGCCGCTCAGCCCCAGCATTTT. Translated: CASKKQGAAQPQHF.